The rows below give T cell receptor beta chains drawn from one sample of a study of CD8+ T cells in alopecia areata. The assay was immunoSEQ multiplex PCR, and TCRdb's table has in-frame clones only and misses some. The data hold about 70,000 clones, with about half observed a single time. This specimen consisted of CD8+ T cells sorted from blood, obtained at week 0. These TCRs come from a human donor with alopecia areata. CDR3s include the opening cysteine and the closing phenylalanine or tryptophan. D genes are given only for firm matches. The listing skips clone size in some rows; elsewhere it reads once, few, many or a size class.

j_call	d_call	v_call	clone_size	cdr3_nt	cdr3_aa
TRBJ2-3	TRBD2	TRBV10-2	-	TGCGCCAGCAGTCCGACTAGCGGGGCCACAGATACGCAGTATTTT	CASSPTSGATDTQYF
TRBJ1-5	-	TRBV6-1	-	TGTGCCAGCAGTGAAGCGGCGTGGCAGGGAGGCAATCAGCCCCAGCATTTT	CASSEAAWQGGNQPQHF
TRBJ2-1	TRBD2	TRBV7-6	-	TGTGCCAGCAGCCCGAGGACTAGCGGCCCCTTAAATGAGCAGTTCTTC	CASSPRTSGPLNEQFF
TRBJ2-7	-	TRBV29-1	few	TGCAGCGTTGAGGACAGAGCCTACGAGCAGTACTTC	CSVEDRAYEQYF
TRBJ2-1	-	TRBV15	-	TGTGCCACCAGGGAGGCTCCCTACAATGAGCAGTTCTTC	CATREAPYNEQFF
TRBJ2-7	-	TRBV29-1	-	TGCAGCGTTGTAGATACCTACGAGCAGTACTTC	CSVVDTYEQYF
TRBJ2-2	-	TRBV2	few	TGTGCCAGCAAGTTAAGGGTCACCGGGGAGCTGTTTTTT	CASKLRVTGELFF
TRBJ2-7	-	TRBV6-6	-	TGTGCCAGCTTCGGGGATTCCTACGAGCAGTACTTC	CASFGDSYEQYF
TRBJ1-2	-	TRBV28	few	TGTGCCAGCAGTAGTGGGACGGTCTATGGCTACACCTTC	CASSSGTVYGYTF
TRBJ2-1	-	TRBV18	-	TGTGCCAGCTCGGGTAGCAGGAATGAGCAGTTCTTC	CASSGSRNEQFF
TRBJ2-7	-	TRBV30	-	TGTGCCTGGAGTGTAGGGTTGTTGGACTCTGAGTCCTACGAGCAGTACTTC	CAWSVGLLDSESYEQYF
TRBJ2-2	-	TRBV29-1	-	TGCAGCGTTGTAGGGGCTGGCGGGGAGCTGTTTTTT	CSVVGAGGELFF
TRBJ2-1	-	TRBV13	few	TGTGCCAGCAGCCTCGGTGGAAGAGTCCACGAGCAGTTCTTC	CASSLGGRVHEQFF
TRBJ2-1	TRBD2	TRBV29-1	few	TGCAGCGTTGAAGATAGCGGGACCTACAATGAGCAGTTCTTC	CSVEDSGTYNEQFF
TRBJ2-5	TRBD2	TRBV28	-	TGTGCCAGCAACGCCTGGCGGGGGGAGACCCAGTACTTC	CASNAWRGETQYF
TRBJ2-6	-	TRBV27	-	TGTGCCAGCAGTTTATCCCTCATTCGGACTGGGGCCAACGTCCTGACTTTC	CASSLSLIRTGANVLTF
TRBJ2-7	-	TRBV2	-	TGTGCCAGCAGTGCCGGGGTCCCCTACGAGCAGTACTTC	CASSAGVPYEQYF
TRBJ2-2	-	TRBV6-1	-	TGTGCCATTAACACCGACACCGGGGAGCTGTTTTTT	CAINTDTGELFF
TRBJ1-1	-	TRBV11-2	-	TGTGCCAGCAGCTTCGGGACAGAAGCTTTCTTT	CASSFGTEAFF
TRBJ1-1	-	TRBV30	-	TGTGCCTGGAGGAGGGCGCCTGAAGCTTTCTTT	CAWRRAPEAFF
TRBJ1-1	TRBD1	TRBV2	-	TGTGCCAGCAGTTACGCGACAGGGTCCACTGAAGCTTTCTTT	CASSYATGSTEAFF
TRBJ1-2	-	TRBV29-1	-	TGCAGCGCGGAAACGGGGGGTGGCTACACCTTC	CSAETGGGYTF
TRBJ2-1	-	TRBV27	-	TGTGCCAGCAGCCAAACAACCCCCCAGAATGAGCAGTTCTTC	CASSQTTPQNEQFF
TRBJ1-2	-	TRBV29-1	-	TGCAGCGTTGGTGACATGGAGGGGTTGAACTATGGCTACACCTTC	CSVGDMEGLNYGYTF
TRBJ2-7	TRBD1	TRBV15	-	TGTGCCACCAGCAGTTGGGGGACAGGGGTCGAGCAGTACTTC	CATSSWGTGVEQYF
TRBJ2-4	TRBD1	TRBV27	once	TGTGCCAGCAGACAGGACAGGGCCAACATTCAGTACTTC	CASRQDRANIQYF
TRBJ2-5	-	TRBV7-2	-	TGTGCCAGCAGCCCCGGGACACTCACCCAAGAGACCCAGTACTTC	CASSPGTLTQETQYF
TRBJ1-6	-	TRBV30	few	TGTGCCTGGACCGCTTCAGTATTCCACCATAATTCACCCCTCCACTTT	CAWTASVFHHNSPLHF
TRBJ2-5	-	TRBV4-1	-	TGCGCCAGCAGCCAAGGGGGGTGGGTGGTCGAAGAGACCCAGTACTTC	CASSQGGWVVEETQYF
TRBJ2-2	-	TRBV30	-	TGTGCCTGGATCAGGGAGACCGGGGAGCTGTTTTTT	CAWIRETGELFF
TRBJ2-5	-	TRBV7-9	few	TGTGCCAGCAGCTGGTGGGAGGAGACCCAGTACTTC	CASSWWEETQYF
TRBJ1-2	-	TRBV4-1	-	TGCGCCAGCAGCCAAGTATTTTCAGAAGACTATGGCTACACCTTC	CASSQVFSEDYGYTF
TRBJ2-7	TRBD2	TRBV4-1	-	TGCGCCAGCAGCCACGTAGCGGGAGGGCCATACGAGCAGTACTTC	CASSHVAGGPYEQYF
TRBJ2-7	TRBD2	TRBV6-5	-	TGTGCCAGCAGACAAGGCAGCGGGGACTCCTACGAGCAGTACTTC	CASRQGSGDSYEQYF
TRBJ2-5	-	TRBV2	-	TGTGCCAGCCGGCTATCGTACCAAGAGACCCAGTACTTC	CASRLSYQETQYF
TRBJ2-7	TRBD2	TRBV7-9	few	TGTGCCAGCAGCCCATCTAGCGGGAGGGGTGAGCAGTACTTC	CASSPSSGRGEQYF
TRBJ2-4	-	TRBV7-2	-	TGTGCCAGCAGCCCTCAAGAGTTCGGCAAAAACATTCAGTACTTC	CASSPQEFGKNIQYF
TRBJ1-1	-	TRBV4-1	-	TGCGCCAGCAGCTTGCGCGACGGGACGGGCACTGAAGCTTTCTTT	CASSLRDGTGTEAFF
TRBJ1-2	TRBD1	TRBV7-9	-	TGTGCCAGCAGCCCGACAGGGGACCTTAACTATGGCTACACCTTC	CASSPTGDLNYGYTF
TRBJ2-2	TRBD1	TRBV29-1	-	TGCAGCGTTGTATGGACAGGGACGAAGGCCGGGGAGCTGTTTTTT	CSVVWTGTKAGELFF
TRBJ2-1	TRBD2	TRBV7-2	few	TGTGCCAGCCACCGGAGCGGGATCAAGCAGTTCTTC	CASHRSGIKQFF
TRBJ2-7	-	TRBV7-9	few	TGTGCCAGCAGCTTAGGCCGGGAGGAGCAGTACTTC	CASSLGREEQYF
TRBJ2-6	-	TRBV29-1	-	TGCAGCGTTGAAGACGCGGGACTCTCTGGGGCCAACGTCCTGACTTTC	CSVEDAGLSGANVLTF
TRBJ1-1	TRBD1	TRBV9	-	TGTGCCAGCAGCGTTTCGGGACAGGGGAACACTGAAGCTTTCTTT	CASSVSGQGNTEAFF
TRBJ2-3	-	TRBV9	-	TGTGCCAGCAGCGTAGAGGCGGTTCCCACAGATACGCAGTATTTT	CASSVEAVPTDTQYF
TRBJ1-5	-	TRBV30	-	TGTGCCTGGAGTGTAGGGCATTCCAATCAGCCCCAGCATTTT	CAWSVGHSNQPQHF
TRBJ2-1	TRBD1	TRBV19	few	TGTGCCAGTAGTTTCCCTAGACAGGGGGCTTCCTACAATGAGCAGTTCTTC	CASSFPRQGASYNEQFF